One and the same sample provided the 26 T cell receptor beta chains below, sequenced in a study of T-cell reconstitution after alpha-beta-depleted transplantation in children. Library preparation (for TCRbeta) was performed with unique molecular identifiers. TCRdb ran MiXCR on the PCR reads and lists one entry per CDR3 protein. In the table there are about 610,000 distinct CDR3 sequences, 8% to 11% of which are singletons. The sequencing used PBMCs from the stem cell graft donor, collected from the stem cell graft. Source of these receptors: a human donor who donated a stem cell graft to a child with acute myeloid leukemia.

The chain combines TRBV7-2 with TRBJ2-3, with TRBD2 matching over 10 bases. The V gene's germline CDR1 is SGHTA and CDR2 FQGNSA. V gave up 2 bases and J gave up 4 bases; unmatched junction bases: 6. The CDR3 is 16 amino acids. CDR3 in amino acids: CASSLLAGGFPDTQYF. Written as DNA, the CDR3 is TGTGCCAGCAGCTTATTAGCGGGAGGATTCCCAGATACGCAGTATTTT.

The J gene is TRBJ2-3, the V gene TRBV7-6; TRBD2 aligns across 13 bases. Trimming at V came to 5 bases and at J to 8 bases, leaving 10 bases not matched to a gene. The germline V gene has CDR1 SGHVS and CDR2 FNYEAQ. The CDR3 sequence is 16 residues long. The CDR3 here is CASSITGTSGISTQYF. Here the CDR3 DNA reads TGTGCCAGCAGCATAACCGGGACTAGCGGGATAAGTACGCAGTATTTT. The whole variable domain, filled in from reference TRBV7-6 and TRBJ2-3, reads GAGVSQSPRYKVTKRGQDVALRCDPISGHVSLYWYRQALGQGPEFLTYFNYEAQQDKSGLPNDRFSAERPEGSISTLTIQRTEQRDSAMYRCASSITGTSGISTQYFGPGTRLTVL.

This clonotype was seen a handful of times. The genes are TRBV20-1 and TRBJ2-1, with 7 bases aligning to TRBD2. The CDR3 has 14 residues. Germline loops: CDR1 DFQATT, CDR2 SNEGSKA (reference sequence). Trimming took 7 bases from V and 4 from J; bases not matched to a gene: 10. CDR3 residues: CSGPPGLLYNEQFF. The CDR3 DNA reads TGCAGTGGCCCACCGGGACTACTTTACAATGAGCAGTTCTTC.

The table lists this clonotype with a few counts. The chain couples TRBV12-3 or TRBV12-4 to TRBJ2-1; D ambiguous. Trimming took 4 bases from V and 8 from J, leaving 9 bases between them. This CDR3 comprises 12 residues. The CDR3 loop reads CASSSNNYEQFF. The CDR3 nucleotides are TGTGCCAGCAGTTCCAACAATTATGAGCAGTTCTTC.

This clonotype was recorded a few times. The chain recombines TRBV3-1 with TRBJ1-6; 9 nucleotides match TRBD1. V was clipped by 2 bases and J by 8 bases; unmatched bases: 4. The CDR3 runs 15 residues. The germline V gene has CDR1 LGHDT and CDR2 YNNKEL (reference sequence). CDR3 nucleotides: TGTGCCAGCAGCCAACGGGACAGGGCTGATTCACCCCTCCACTTT. Protein sequence: CASSQRDRADSPLHF.

This clonotype was counted many times. The rearrangement uses TRBV29-1 and TRBJ2-5; TRBD2 agrees at 7 bases. CDR3 length: 16 amino acids. Germline CDR1 is SQVTM and CDR2 is ANQGSEA. The V gene end was trimmed by 2 bases and the J gene end by 6 bases; junction bases not matched to a gene: 15. Written as DNA, the CDR3 is TGCAGCGTTGAATTACCAGGCACTAGCGTAGGGAAGACCCAGTACTTC. Translated, it gives CSVELPGTSVGKTQYF.

This rearrangement joins TRBV24-1 to TRBJ2-4, with 9 bases aligning to TRBD1. This CDR3 contains 15 residues. The J segment lost 6 bases and the V segment lost 4 bases, leaving 6 bases of the junction unmatched. Germline-derived CDR1 and CDR2 are KGHDR and SFDVKD. This CDR3 is CATSDSGTGINIQYF. CDR3 coding DNA: TGTGCCACCAGTGACTCCGGGACAGGGATAAACATTCAGTACTTC.

The V call is TRBV20-1, the J call TRBJ1-2; D ambiguous. Trimming removed 1 base at V and 7 bases at J, with 10 bases between. The CDR3 is 12 amino acids. Germline CDR1 and CDR2: DFQATT and SNEGSKA (reference sequence). Written as DNA, the CDR3 is TGCAGTGCTAGAGCGAGGTCGGGTGGCTACACCTTC. Protein sequence: CSARARSGGYTF.

The chain joins TRBV7-8 to TRBJ2-7, with D tentatively TRBD1 (6 bases). The germline CDR1 and CDR2 sequences are SGHVS and FQNEAQ. Between the trimmed V and J ends, which lost 7 bases and 3 bases, there was a span of 16 bases. This CDR3 contains 14 residues. The CDR3 protein is CASTVQGGLYEQYF. CDR3 coding DNA: TGTGCCAGCACGGTACAGGGTGGGCTCTACGAGCAGTACTTC. Looking up the rest from reference TRBV7-8 and TRBJ2-7 gives the full variable domain: GAGVSQSPRYKVAKRGQDVALRCDPISGHVSLFWYQQALGQGPEFLTYFQNEAQLDKSGLPSDRFFAERPEGSVSTLKIQRTQQEDSAVYLCASTVQGGLYEQYFGPGTRLTVT.

V and J are TRBV20-1 and TRBJ2-7, with 7 bases identical to TRBD1. Unmatched junction bases numbered 3, after V lost 3 bases and J lost 1 base. From germline, CDR1 is DFQATT and CDR2 SNEGSKA (reference sequence). The CDR3 sequence is 13 residues long. The CDR3 nucleotides read TGCAGTGCTAGGTACAGGGGATCCTACGAGCAGTACTTC. Encoded protein: CSARYRGSYEQYF.

The chain employs TRBV12-3 or TRBV12-4 and TRBJ2-1, with 16 bases lining up with TRBD2. CDR3 length: 19 amino acids. Unmatched junction bases numbered 13, after V lost 4 bases and J lost 7 bases. Here the CDR3 reads CASSSGLAGGISESNEQFF. CDR3 in DNA: TGTGCCAGCAGTTCGGGACTAGCGGGAGGGATTTCAGAGTCGAATGAGCAGTTCTTC.

This clonotype was detected ten times or more. This chain links TRBV12-3 or TRBV12-4 with TRBJ1-1; D is undetermined. The CDR3 is 13 amino acids. V was cut by 5 bases and J by 3 bases, with 10 bases left in between. CDR3 coding DNA: TGTGCCAGCAGTCGACAATTGGACACTGAAGCTTTCTTT. It is translated as CASSRQLDTEAFF.

The V gene is TRBV19, the J gene TRBJ1-1; no definite D call. Germline lookup yields CDR1 LNHDA and CDR2 SQIVND (reference sequence). Between the trimmed V and J ends, which lost 3 bases and 7 bases, there was a span of 9 bases. The CDR3 is 12 amino acids. Written as DNA, the CDR3 is TGTGCCAGTAGTATCGGCCCGCTTGAAGCTTTCTTT. Residues: CASSIGPLEAFF.

At least ten counts were recorded for this clonotype. V is TRBV29-1 and J is TRBJ2-3; 11 bases agree with TRBD2. The CDR3 extends over 16 amino acids. V shed 6 bases, J shed 0 bases, and the junction held 8 bases outside the gene matches. Per germline, CDR1 SQVTM and CDR2 ANQGSEA. The CDR3 bases are TGCAGCGTCCGTGGTAGCGGGAGGGGTAGCACAGATACGCAGTATTTT. Translation gives CSVRGSGRGSTDTQYF.

The chain is built from TRBV19 and TRBJ2-1; maybe TRBD2 (6 bases). The CDR3 runs to 13 residues. With 5 bases removed from V and 9 bases from J, the gap between germline ends came to 14 bases. CDR1 and CDR2 (germline): LNHDA, SQIVND (reference sequence). This chain's CDR3 is CASSPRGSGEQFF. CDR3 in DNA: TGTGCCAGTAGTCCCCGGGGGTCAGGTGAGCAGTTCTTC.

Ten or more counts support this clonotype. The chain couples TRBV5-1 to TRBJ2-7; 9 bases fit TRBD1. Unmatched junction bases numbered 10, after V lost 3 bases and J lost 3 bases. CDR3 length: 16 residues. Per the germline V gene, CDR1 is SGHRS and CDR2 is YFSETQ. The CDR3 DNA sequence: TGCGCCAGCAGCTCCTCCCTGACAGGGGGATTCTACGAGCAGTACTTC. Translation gives CASSSSLTGGFYEQYF.

This clonotype was seen a few times. The V and J genes are TRBV5-6 and TRBJ1-5; possible D gene TRBD1, 5 bases. CDR3 length: 15 amino acids. V was shortened by 2 bases and J by 1 base, with 10 bases between the two germline ends. CDR1 SGHDT and CDR2 YYEEEE come from the germline V gene. CDR3 loop: CASSLGDGSNQPQHF. CDR3 nucleotide sequence: TGTGCCAGCAGCTTAGGGGACGGAAGCAATCAGCCCCAGCATTTT.

The rearrangement joins TRBV6-5 to TRBJ1-1; D might be TRBD1 (5 bases). V lost 2 bases, J lost 4 bases, and 14 bases lay in between. The CDR3 covers 15 residues. CDR1 MNHEY and CDR2 SVGAGI come from the germline V gene. As DNA, the CDR3 is TGTGCCAGCAGTTACCACGGGGCAACCCTCACTGAAGCTTTCTTT. It yields the protein CASSYHGATLTEAFF.

This clonotype was observed at least ten times. The V and J genes are TRBV10-3 and TRBJ2-7; a possible D gene is TRBD2 (6 bases). V lost 7 bases and J lost 5, with 12 bases in between. CDR1 ENHRY and CDR2 SYGVKD come from the germline V gene. The CDR3 is made up of 12 amino acids. The CDR3 region has the DNA TGTGCCATCAACGCCGGGAGCAACGAGCAGTACTTC. Translating gives CAINAGSNEQYF.

This clonotype was counted ten times or more. This sequence joins TRBV6-1 and TRBJ1-3; D unresolved. Germline CDR1 reads MNHNS; CDR2 reads SASEGT. Trimming took 4 bases from V and 1 from J, leaving 11 bases between them. The CDR3 totals 15 residues. The CDR3 spells CASSVGPSSGNTIYF. The CDR3 DNA follows: TGTGCCAGCAGTGTCGGCCCGAGTTCTGGAAACACCATATATTTT.

This clonotype came up a few times. The rearrangement links TRBV20-1 to TRBJ2-1; D remains unclear. This CDR3 is 13 amino acids long. Between the trimmed V and J ends, which lost 6 bases and 6 bases, there was a span of 15 bases. The germline V gene encodes CDR1 DFQATT and CDR2 SNEGSKA (reference sequence). For the CDR3, the DNA is TGCAGTGCCCCTTTTCCGGGCTCCAATGAGCAGTTCTTC. It yields the protein CSAPFPGSNEQFF.

The V gene is TRBV5-1, the J gene TRBJ1-1; 9 positions agree with TRBD1. CDR3 size: 15 residues. With V trimmed by 4 bases and J by 5 bases, 9 bases remained unmatched. CDR1 and CDR2 (germline): SGHRS, YFSETQ. The CDR3 DNA reads TGCGCCAGCAGCGGCTACAGGGGGCTTGAAACTGAAGCTTTCTTT. Protein product: CASSGYRGLETEAFF.

This clonotype showed up just a few times. The chain employs TRBV24-1 and TRBJ2-3; D tentatively reads TRBD1 or TRBD2 (5 bases each). The CDR3 totals 15 residues. Germline values: CDR1 KGHDR, CDR2 SFDVKD. Trimming removed 4 bases from V and 5 bases from J, with 15 bases in between. Written as DNA, the CDR3 is TGTGCCACCAGTGACCCTTCTGGGGCGGGAGATACGCAGTATTTT. Its protein is CATSDPSGAGDTQYF.

This clonotype has ten or more counts. V is TRBV4-3 and J is TRBJ2-4; 9 nucleotides align to TRBD1. Trimming removed 1 base from V and 3 bases from J; junction bases left unmatched: 4. Germline loops: CDR1 LGHNA, CDR2 YSLEER. The CDR3 has 16 amino acids. This chain's CDR3 is CASSQGGQGIKNIQYF. The CDR3 coding sequence is TGCGCCAGCAGCCAAGGGGGACAGGGAATCAAAAACATTCAGTACTTC.

This clonotype showed up many times. The CDR3 here is CASIQNNEQFF. CDR3 DNA sequence: TGTGCCAGCATACAAAACAATGAGCAGTTCTTC. The chain carries TRBV6-5 and TRBJ2-1; D gene unclear. Germline loops: CDR1 MNHEY, CDR2 SVGAGI. The V and J ends lost 7 bases and 5 bases respectively, with 6 bases between them. The CDR3 consists of 11 residues.

This rearrangement joins TRBV28 to TRBJ1-2; D is possibly TRBD1 (5 bases). The CDR3 runs 14 residues. The V end was cut by 6 bases, the J end by 7 bases, with 18 bases between. CDR1 MDHEN and CDR2 SYDVKM come from the germline V gene. CDR3 nucleotides: TGTGCCAGCAGGCCAGGGACCGTGAGAGGTGGCTACACCTTC. As protein: CASRPGTVRGGYTF.